This T cell receptor beta chain emerged from a study of T cells in women clearing cervical HPV infection. Whole-study results and caveats: Cases and controls were distinguished at AUC 0.83 by richness and V genes.

The data were produced by immunoSEQ multiplex PCR, yet TCRdb's version contains in-frame clones alone and is incomplete. This sample's table reports approximately 31,000 clones. Remarks on this clone: Antigen unknown.

The receptor comes from a woman between 18 and 75 years old with a cervical HPV16 infection that either progressed to CIN3+ or cleared (not recorded which). Sequenced input: blood buffy coat.

CDR3: CSGRGGTNEKLFF. The CDR3 bases that were read are TGCAGTGGGAGAGGGGGCACTAATGAAAAA. The chain uses TRBV20-1 and TRBJ1-4, with 7 nucleotides matching TRBD1. The read ends 3 residues before the CDR3 terminus; that terminus is restored from the germline J gene. Trimming cost V 7 bases and J 2 bases; bases outside gene matches: 4. Germline loops: CDR1 DFQATT, CDR2 SNEGSKA (reference sequence). The CDR3 is 13 residues long.